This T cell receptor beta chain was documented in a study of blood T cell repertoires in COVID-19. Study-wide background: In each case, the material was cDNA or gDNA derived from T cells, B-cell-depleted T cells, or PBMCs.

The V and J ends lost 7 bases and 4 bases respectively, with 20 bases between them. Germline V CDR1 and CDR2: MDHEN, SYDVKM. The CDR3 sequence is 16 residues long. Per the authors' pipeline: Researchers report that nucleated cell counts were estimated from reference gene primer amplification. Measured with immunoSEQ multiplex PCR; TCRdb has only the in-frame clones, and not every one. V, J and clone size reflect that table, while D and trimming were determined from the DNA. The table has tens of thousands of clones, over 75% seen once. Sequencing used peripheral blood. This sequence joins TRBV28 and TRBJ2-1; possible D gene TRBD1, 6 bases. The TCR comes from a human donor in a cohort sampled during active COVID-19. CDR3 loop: CASKPRDKPTYNEQFF. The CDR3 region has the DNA TGTGCCAGCAAACCCCGGGACAAACCGACTTACAATGAGCAGTTCTTC. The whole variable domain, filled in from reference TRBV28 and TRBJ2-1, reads DVKVTQSSRYLVKRTGEKVFLECVQDMDHENMFWYRQDPGLGLRLIYFSYDVKMKEKGDIPEGYSVSREKKERFSLILESASTNQTSMYLCASKPRDKPTYNEQFFGPGTRLTVL.